This T cell receptor (beta chain) was found in a study of graft-versus-host responses after intestinal transplantation. Background on the study: Recipients had transplants, and these were multivisceral, liver-intestinal, or isolated intestinal. Recipients were all induced with anti-thymocyte globulin, then given tacrolimus and steroids for two to three years. Whole-study findings and limits: Graft-versus-host to host-versus-graft clonal ratios in allografts were high in patients with graft-donor T cell macrochimerism. GvH clonotypes were identified within recipient marrow, with a subset emerging first in ileum or blood.

Repertoires were generated with immunoSEQ multiplex PCR, while TCRdb's copy carries only in-frame clones and drops some. The sample carries 74,000 or so clones, approximately 92% recorded once. The germline V gene has CDR1 MGHRA and CDR2 YSYEKL. The length of the CDR3 is 18 residues. V was clipped by 0 bases and J by 5 bases; unmatched bases: 11. For this clone: Its target is not known.

The chain uses TRBV4-1 and TRBJ2-3; 10 nucleotides agree with TRBD2. The receptor was derived from a human patient who received an intestinal transplant, so some T cells may come from the graft donor. Here the sequenced sample was PBMCs, taken 98 days after intestinal transplantation. The CDR3 coding sequence is TGCGCCAGCAGCCAAGATCTCGAGCGGGAGGGCCAGGTAGATACGCAGTATTTT. Translating it yields CASSQDLEREGQVDTQYF.